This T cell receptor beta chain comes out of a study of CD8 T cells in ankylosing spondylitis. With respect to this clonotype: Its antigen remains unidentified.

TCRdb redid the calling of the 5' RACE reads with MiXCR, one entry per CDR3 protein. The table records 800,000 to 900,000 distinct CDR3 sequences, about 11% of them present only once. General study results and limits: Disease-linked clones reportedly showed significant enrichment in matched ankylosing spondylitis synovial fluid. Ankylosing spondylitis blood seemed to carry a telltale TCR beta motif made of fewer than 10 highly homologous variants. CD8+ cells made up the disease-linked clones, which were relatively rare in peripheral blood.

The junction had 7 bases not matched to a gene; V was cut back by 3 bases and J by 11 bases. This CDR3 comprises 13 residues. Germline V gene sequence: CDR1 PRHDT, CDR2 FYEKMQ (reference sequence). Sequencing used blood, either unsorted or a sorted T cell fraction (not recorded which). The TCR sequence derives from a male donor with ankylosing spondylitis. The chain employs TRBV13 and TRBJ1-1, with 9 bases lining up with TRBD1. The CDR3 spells CASSFNDRGRAFF. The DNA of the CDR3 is TGTGCCAGCAGCTTTAATGACAGGGGGAGGGCTTTCTTT.